The 9 T cell receptor beta chains listed next were all sequenced from one sample in a study of T cell responses to AZD1222 COVID-19 vaccine. Clones were sequenced by immunoSEQ multiplex PCR, and TCRdb holds only the in-frame ones, with some missing. The table lists some 120,000 clones, about 89% of them singletons. The source material was peripheral blood, sampled on day 0 of AZD1222 vaccination. These receptors all come from an adult in good health.

The chain employs TRBV7-9 and TRBJ1-5; no clear D gene. Per germline, CDR1 SEHNR and CDR2 FQNEAQ (reference sequence). This CDR3 spans 15 amino acids. Trimming pared 5 bases from V and 1 base from J, leaving 12 bases between. The CDR3: CASSTTLLSNQPQHF. CDR3 in DNA: TGTGCCAGCAGCACGACGTTGCTAAGCAATCAGCCCCAGCATTTT.

The rearrangement uses TRBV21-1 and TRBJ2-7; the table's D call TRBD2 went unverified against the DNA. TRBV21-1 is classified as a pseudogene. CDR3 length: 17 amino acids. The CDR3 is CASSIQGLDSGPHGQYF. Written as DNA, the CDR3 is TGTGCCAGCAGCATCCAAGGATTGGACTCGGGTCCCCACGGGCAGTACTTC.

The chain combines TRBV2 with TRBJ1-3, with 11 bases fitting TRBD1. Unmatched junction bases numbered 4, after V lost 3 bases and J lost 0 bases. Germline assignment: CDR1 SNHLY and CDR2 FYNNEI. There are 17 residues in the CDR3. The CDR3 here is CASSEGTGGSSGNTIYF. As DNA, the CDR3 is TGTGCCAGCAGTGAGGGGACAGGGGGGAGCTCTGGAAACACCATATATTTT.

V is TRBV2 and J is TRBJ1-2; D ambiguous. CDR1 is SNHLY and CDR2 is FYNNEI in the germline V gene. V lost 7 bases and J 2 bases, leaving 5 bases between the germline ends. This CDR3 has 11 amino acids. The CDR3 DNA reads TGTGCCAGCATGGACAACTATGGCTACACCTTC. It is translated as CASMDNYGYTF.

The J gene is TRBJ1-3, the V gene TRBV2, with 8 bases fitting TRBD1. The germline V gene has CDR1 SNHLY and CDR2 FYNNEI. The CDR3 has 14 amino acids. V shed 5 bases and J 8 bases; nucleotides not matched to a gene: 8. CDR3: CASSRQGIGDTIYF. The CDR3 nucleotides are TGTGCCAGCAGTAGACAGGGGATAGGGGACACCATATATTTT.

The chain employs TRBV19 and TRBJ1-2, with a tentative D call TRBD1 (5 bases). The germline V gene encodes CDR1 LNHDA and CDR2 SQIVND (reference sequence). The V end lost 3 bases, the J end lost 6 bases, and 17 bases lay between the germline ends. The CDR3 consists of 15 residues. CDR3 sequence (DNA): TGTGCCAGTAGTATTGTCGAGGAGGGGCTGGATGGCTACACCTTC. The encoded protein is CASSIVEEGLDGYTF. Combining the CDR3 with reference TRBV19 and TRBJ1-2 gives the whole variable domain DGGITQSPKYLFRKEGQNVTLSCEQNLNHDAMYWYRQDPGQGLRLIYYSQIVNDFQKGDIAEGYSVSREKKESFPLTVTSAQKNPTAFYLCASSIVEEGLDGYTFGSGTRLTVV.

CDR3 DNA sequence: TGTGCCAGCAGTCCAACCACAGGGGGCCCAGGCGAGCAGTACTTC. This gives the protein CASSPTTGGPGEQYF. V usage is TRBV28 and J usage is TRBJ2-7, with TRBD1 matching over 9 bases. Unmatched junction bases numbered 11, after V lost 5 bases and J lost 6 bases. This CDR3 spans 15 amino acids. Germline loops: CDR1 MDHEN, CDR2 SYDVKM. The full variable domain, with the rest looked up from reference TRBV28 and TRBJ2-7, is DVKVTQSSRYLVKRTGEKVFLECVQDMDHENMFWYRQDPGLGLRLIYFSYDVKMKEKGDIPEGYSVSREKKERFSLILESASTNQTSMYLCASSPTTGGPGEQYFGPGTRLTVT.

This chain uses TRBV5-4 with TRBJ1-4, with TRBD1 matching 9 bases. The CDR3 spans 15 residues. CDR1 is SGHNT, CDR2 YYREEE, per germline (reference sequence). The V gene end was trimmed by 4 bases and the J gene end by 6 bases; junction bases not matched to a gene: 7. CDR3 nucleotide sequence: TGTGCCAGCAGCCACGACAGGGGGACAGATGAAAAACTGTTTTTT. Its translation is CASSHDRGTDEKLFF.

This chain joins TRBV2 and TRBJ1-5; no clear D. There are 15 residues in the CDR3. Germline assignment: CDR1 SNHLY and CDR2 FYNNEI. V dropped 7 bases and J dropped 3 bases, with 16 bases sitting between them. The CDR3: CASTTRGDTNQPQHF. Written as DNA, the CDR3 is TGTGCCAGCACTACACGGGGAGACACCAATCAGCCCCAGCATTTT.